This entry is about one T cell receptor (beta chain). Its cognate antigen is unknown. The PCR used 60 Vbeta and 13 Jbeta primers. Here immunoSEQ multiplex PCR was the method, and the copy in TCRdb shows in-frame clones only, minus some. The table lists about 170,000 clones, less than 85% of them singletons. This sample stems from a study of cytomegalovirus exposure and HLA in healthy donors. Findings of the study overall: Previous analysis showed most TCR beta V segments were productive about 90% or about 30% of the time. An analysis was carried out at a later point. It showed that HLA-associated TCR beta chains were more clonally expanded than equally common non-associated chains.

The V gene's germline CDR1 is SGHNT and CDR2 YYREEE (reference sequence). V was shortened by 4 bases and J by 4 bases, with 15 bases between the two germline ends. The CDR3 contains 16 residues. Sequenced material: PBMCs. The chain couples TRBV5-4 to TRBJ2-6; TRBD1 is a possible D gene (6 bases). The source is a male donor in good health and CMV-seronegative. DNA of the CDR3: TGTGCCAGCAGCCCCCTCCAGGGGCTGGGGGCCAACGTCCTGACTTTC. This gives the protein CASSPLQGLGANVLTF. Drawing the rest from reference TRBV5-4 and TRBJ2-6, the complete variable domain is ETGVTQSPTHLIKTRGQQVTLRCSSQSGHNTVSWYQQALGQGPQFIFQYYREEENGRGNFPPRFSGLQFPNYSSELNVNALELDDSALYLCASSPLQGLGANVLTFGAGSRLTVL.